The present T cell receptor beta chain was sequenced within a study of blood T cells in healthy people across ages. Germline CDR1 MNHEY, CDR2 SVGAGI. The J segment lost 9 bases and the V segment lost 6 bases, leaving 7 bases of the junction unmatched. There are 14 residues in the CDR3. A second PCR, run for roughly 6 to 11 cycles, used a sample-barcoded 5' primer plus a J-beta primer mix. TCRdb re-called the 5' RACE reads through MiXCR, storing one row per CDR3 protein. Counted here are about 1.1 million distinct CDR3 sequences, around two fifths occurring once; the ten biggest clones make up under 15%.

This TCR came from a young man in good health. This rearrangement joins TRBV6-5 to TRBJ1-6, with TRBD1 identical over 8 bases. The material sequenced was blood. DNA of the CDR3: TGTGCCAGCAGGGAGGGACAGGCAGGTTCACCCCTCCACTTT. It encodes CASREGQAGSPLHF.